A selection of T cell receptor beta chains follows, all from one sample in a study of response to subunit inactivated influenza vaccine. Via MiXCR, TCRdb re-called the RT-PCR reads, giving one row per CDR3 protein. The table includes about 800,000 distinct CDR3 sequences, 21% detected once. The sample consisted of PBMCs from blood, taken approximately 5 days after vaccination. Receptor source: a man aged 45-65 years who received an inactivated influenza vaccine. Each CDR3 is given without its conserved first and last residue. D genes are given only for firm matches.

-	TRBV28	ASSLLSGGANEQF
-	TRBV5-1	ASSLEQAGETQY
TRBD2	TRBV5-1	ASSRGLAGALRRETQY
-	TRBV7-2	ASSTDSRPYNEQF
-	TRBV5-1	ASSLGLLPGLQETQY
-	TRBV4-2	ASSQDASTNEKLF
TRBD2	TRBV12-3/TRBV12-4	ASRLAGAIDTQY
-	TRBV2	ANRGPQF
TRBD2	TRBV20-1	SVTPGLATDTQY
TRBD2	TRBV20-1	SALRLAGDYEQY
-	TRBV6-1	ASSIGPRTDTQY
TRBD2	TRBV9	ASSRTSADTQY
TRBD1	TRBV7-2	ASSRTGEIETQY